The following is a T cell receptor (beta chain) sequence with its context. Its antigen is not identified. Data came from immunoSEQ multiplex PCR; TCRdb stores just in-frame clones and leaves some out. The repertoire holds about 150,000 clones, with less than 95% as singletons. The data were obtained in a study of T cell responses to AZD1222 COVID-19 vaccine. Study-wide results and caveats: The sample set comprised mostly white British donors with more females, and clonal diversity was possibly underestimated. Seropositivity was recorded at baseline in only 6 or 7 AZD1222 recipients. Two AZD1222 administrations were followed by greater Spike-specific TCR breadth and depth. Regions 160-218 and 743-854 dominated among vaccine-associated CD4 TCRs spanning spike.

The CDR3 length is 20 residues. Germline values: CDR1 SGHRS, CDR2 YFSETQ. V dropped 4 bases and J dropped 3; count of bases not matched to a gene: 20. This specimen consisted of peripheral blood, obtained 28 days after the second AZD1222 dose. The TCR comes from an adult who received the AZD1222 COVID-19 vaccine. The genes are TRBV5-1 and TRBJ2-4, with TRBD2 matching over 9 bases. In nucleotides, the CDR3 is TGCGCCAGCAGCCCACGGCAGCGGGGGGCCGGGGCTTTTGACAAAAACATTCAGTACTTC. This codes for CASSPRQRGAGAFDKNIQYF.